The source of this TCR beta chain is a study of beta chain features in type 1 diabetes (dated 2018 in TCRdb). About the full investigation: Mean age, gender distribution, total cell number and subset yield did not differ between patients and healthy donors. In the study, TCRB repertoires of sorted circulating CD4+ T cell subsets from recently diagnosed type 1 diabetes patients were compared with those of matched healthy donors. Regulatory and stem cell-like memory subsets were obtained from only 8 patients and roughly 8 healthy donors, while naive and central memory subsets were obtained from all 30 or so donors. A total of about 110,000,000 sorted cells were examined across all samples, and a strong correlation was observed between cell number per subset and RNA yield. Overall study results and their limits: Only small numbers of individuals were included in the HLA sub-analyses, which left unresolved whether HLA type had any influence on TCRB rearrangement. Shorter templates might be favored by PCR, yet because patient and control samples were amplified and corrected together, any such skew would affect both groups equally. Naive, central memory and regulatory TCRB repertoires appeared to be more alike among patients than among healthy donors. Type 1 diabetes patients showed a moderate but significant shortening of TCRB CDR3 length in all four CD4+ subsets. Sequencing cDNA rather than genomic DNA could over-represent highly expressing activated cells, although activation and CD3 levels did not differ between groups. Fewer insertions and more nucleotide deletions at VDJ recombination sites were observed in patients with type 1 diabetes, implying thymic rearrangement abnormalities.

Each donor gave one peripheral blood draw, about 100 mL on average, collected into heparinised tubes. Naive, central memory, regulatory and stem cell-like memory CD4+ T cells were sorted on a BD FACSAria II using a panel including CD45RO, CCR7, CD25, CD127, CD95 and CD27. Purity was above 98% for every sorted population. Right away, PBMCs were isolated by Lymphoprep density gradient centrifugation and were stained directly, with no culture step. So that batch effects would be minimized, each experiment stained and sorted samples in pairs, pairing one healthy donor with one patient. For this clone: No antigen is known for it. No qualities accompany the bases; no much larger clone lies one base away.

The germline V gene provides CDR1 MGHDK and CDR2 SYGVNS. The CDR3 starts with the cysteine, ends with the phenylalanine, and has 14 residues. The sequence is cut down to CDR3 DNA, 42 bases in frame from base 1. Trimming removed 1 base from V and 2 bases from J, leaving 8 bases between the germline ends. All of the isolated RNA was reverse transcribed with the High Capacity cDNA Reverse Transcription Kit, so expressed TCRB transcripts were sequenced. Deep immunoSEQ sequencing was performed on naive, central memory and regulatory T cell samples, with an average of about 3.6 million total reads per sample. Sorted cells were lysed in RLT buffer, and RNA was extracted using DNase-treated RNeasy Micro or Mini kits according to cell number. Each cell subset was processed separately to prevent cross-contamination, with patient and healthy donor samples processed together. TCRB sequences were amplified from cDNA with the immunoSEQ multiplex PCR, producing 87-bp fragments spanning the CDR3 region. Sequencing of the amplicons was done on the Illumina HiSeq platform. In the source study's methods: PCR bias was corrected computationally using synthetic template baselines, and reads within Hamming distance 2 were collapsed, with unmergeable singletons discarded. Reads were aligned to IMGT to assign V, D and J genes, CDR3 length, and insertions or deletions at six rearrangement sites. Within each subset, clonotype counts were normalized to sorted cell number, after which true diversity and Gini coefficients were computed with the tcR R package. The overlap coefficient, calculated on TCRB nucleotide sequences, was used to measure repertoire sharing. As a proxy for the pre-selection repertoire, out-of-frame TCRB sequences from naive cells were analyzed. TCRdb took this table from immuneACCESS and kept in-frame rearrangements with V and J called. Such tables lack part of the clones; where checked against another copy, unresolved V genes explain under half of the gap, and the rest is unexplained. That table is the source of V, J and clone size, and D and trimming were worked out from the DNA. The sample data list hundreds of thousands of clones, and about an eighth of these were observed just once. The ten largest make up 0.035% to 0.045% of the sample.

This clonotype was obtained from a man younger than 35 with type 1 diabetes. The chain is assembled from TRBV25-1 and TRBJ2-5; the D region possibly corresponds to TRBD1 (6 bases align). Sequencing input: naive CD4+ T cells from blood. The cell subset or site label, as the study defines it: true naive CD4+ T cells. The CDR3 in this case is CASSELRGQETQYF. The DNA reads as follows: TGTGCCAGCAGTGAATTAAGGGGGCAAGAGACCCAGTACTTC.